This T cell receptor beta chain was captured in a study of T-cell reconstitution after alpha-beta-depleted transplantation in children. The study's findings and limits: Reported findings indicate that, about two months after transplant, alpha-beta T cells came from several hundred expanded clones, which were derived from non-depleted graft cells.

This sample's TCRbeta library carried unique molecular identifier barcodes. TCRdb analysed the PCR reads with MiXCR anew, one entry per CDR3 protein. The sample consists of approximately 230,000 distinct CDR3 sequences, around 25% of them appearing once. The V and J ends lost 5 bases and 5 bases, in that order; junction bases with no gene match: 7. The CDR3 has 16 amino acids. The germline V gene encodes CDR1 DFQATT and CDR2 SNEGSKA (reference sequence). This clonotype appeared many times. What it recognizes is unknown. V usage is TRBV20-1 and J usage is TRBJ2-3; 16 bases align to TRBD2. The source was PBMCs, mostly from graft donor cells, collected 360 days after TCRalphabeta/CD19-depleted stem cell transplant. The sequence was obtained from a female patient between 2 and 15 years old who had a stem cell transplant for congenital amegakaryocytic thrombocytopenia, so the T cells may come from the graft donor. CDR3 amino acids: CSAGGLAGGPIDTQYF. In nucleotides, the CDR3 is TGCAGTGCTGGGGGACTAGCGGGAGGGCCCATAGATACGCAGTATTTT.